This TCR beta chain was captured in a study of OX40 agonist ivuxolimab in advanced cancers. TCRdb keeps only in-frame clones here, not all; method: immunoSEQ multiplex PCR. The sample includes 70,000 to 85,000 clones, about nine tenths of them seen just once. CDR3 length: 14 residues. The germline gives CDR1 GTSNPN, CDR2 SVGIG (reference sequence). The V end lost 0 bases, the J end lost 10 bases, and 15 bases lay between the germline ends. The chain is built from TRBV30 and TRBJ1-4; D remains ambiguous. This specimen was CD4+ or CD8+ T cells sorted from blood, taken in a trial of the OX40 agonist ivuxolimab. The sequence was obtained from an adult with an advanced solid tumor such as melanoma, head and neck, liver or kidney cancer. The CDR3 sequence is CAWSVHEGLGKLFF. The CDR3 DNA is TGTGCCTGGAGTGTACACGAGGGCCTAGGAAAACTGTTTTTT.